This is a list of T cell receptor beta chains from one sample in a study of regulatory T cells in long-lasting Graves disease. Each CDR3 protein is one row after TCRdb ran MiXCR on the multiplex PCR reads. The sample comprises hundreds of thousands of distinct CDR3 sequences, approximately 15% of which are singletons, and approximately 20% rests with the top ten. This sample also belongs to another study, concerning T cells in Graves' hyperthyroidism and ophthalmopathy.

Sequencing used peripheral blood mononuclear cells (PBMCs), obtained at new diagnosis, from a patient treated with antithyroid drugs. The receptors were gathered from a woman under 40 with Graves disease. Each CDR3 is given without its conserved first and last residue. D genes are given only for firm matches.

v_call	j_call	d_call	cdr3_aa
TRBV30	TRBJ1-6	-	AWTVGGNSPLH
TRBV27	TRBJ2-7	-	ASSFYGAGNYEQY
TRBV28	TRBJ2-7	TRBD1	ASSSPGQGGGEQY
TRBV3-1	TRBJ2-1	-	ASSQERGRSRNEQF
TRBV27	TRBJ1-1	-	ASSLLGAMNTEAF
TRBV20-1	TRBJ2-3	-	STAPGDTQY
TRBV7-9	TRBJ2-5	-	ASSILTGSQY
TRBV24-1	TRBJ2-2	-	ATSDLSETGELF
TRBV7-9	TRBJ2-1	-	ASSLRWDNEQF
TRBV7-6	TRBJ2-5	TRBD2	ASSLGLAGGNQETQY
TRBV28	TRBJ2-1	-	ASSQWSRVYNEQF
TRBV25-1	TRBJ1-4	-	ASSELQPWVSTNEELF
TRBV5-1	TRBJ1-2	-	ASSSGQNYT
TRBV29-1	TRBJ1-2	-	SSRTGANYGYT
TRBV2	TRBJ1-1	TRBD1	ASSDDRATEAF
TRBV6-1	TRBJ2-1	TRBD2	ASRRREGSYNEQF
TRBV29-1	TRBJ2-3	-	SGGLDTQY
TRBV28	TRBJ1-2	-	ASSLFGGTNYGYT
TRBV29-1	TRBJ2-1	TRBD2	SVEWTSGRAVYNEQS
TRBV7-3	TRBJ1-6	TRBD1	ASSIGTGGSPLH
TRBV20-1	TRBJ1-1	TRBD1	SASISQGAGEAF